The 20 T cell receptor beta chains in this list originate from one sample, sequenced in a study of blood T cell repertoires in COVID-19. Here immunoSEQ multiplex PCR was the method, and the copy in TCRdb shows in-frame clones only, minus some. Of about 140,000 clones detected, about 70% appear once; the ten largest clones hold 10% to 15%. Input material: peripheral blood. Source of these receptors: a man older than 75 with acute or convalescent COVID-19.

This clone was recorded once. The gene calls are TRBV7-2 and TRBJ2-1; D is uncertain. CDR3 length equals 14 residues. Germline CDR1 reads SGHTA; CDR2 reads FQGNSA. The V end lost 1 base, the J end lost 5 bases, and 9 bases lay between the germline ends. The CDR3, as DNA: TGTGCCAGCAGCTTAGAGCCCGCGAACAATGAGCAGTTCTTC. This translates into CASSLEPANNEQFF.

This chain links TRBV5-6 with TRBJ1-1; 7 bases fit TRBD1. J lost 5 bases, V lost 4 bases, and 8 bases had no gene match. From germline, CDR1 is SGHDT and CDR2 YYEEEE. The CDR3 loop spans 14 amino acids. The CDR3 region is CASSLRQGRTEAFF. In DNA, the CDR3 is TGTGCCAGCAGCCTAAGACAGGGACGTACTGAAGCTTTCTTT.

This clone was recorded a few times. This chain connects TRBV19 to TRBJ2-1; 9 bases agree with TRBD1. Trimming removed 9 bases from V and 0 bases from J; junction bases left unmatched: 6. The CDR3 spans 15 residues. Germline assignment: CDR1 LNHDA and CDR2 SQIVND (reference sequence). The CDR3, as DNA: TGTGCCAGCTCTCGGACAGGGGCCTCCTACAATGAGCAGTTCTTC. This gives the protein CASSRTGASYNEQFF.

V gene TRBV4-2 combines with J gene TRBJ1-6; D ambiguous. The V end lost 0 bases, the J end lost 7 bases, and 7 bases lay between the germline ends. This CDR3 is 14 amino acids long. Germline V gene data show CDR1 as LGHNA and CDR2 as YNFKEQ. DNA for the CDR3: TGTGCCAGCAGCCAAGAGACTCAGAATTCACCCCTCCACTTT. Translated: CASSQETQNSPLHF.

This chain links TRBV4-2 with TRBJ1-1; D unclear. CDR3 length: 14 residues. The ends were cut back, 4 bases at V and 1 base at J, with 10 bases in the middle. CDR1 and CDR2 (germline): LGHNA, YNFKEQ. This CDR3 reads CASSPAPGNTEAFF. CDR3 coding DNA: TGTGCCAGCAGCCCCGCCCCAGGGAACACTGAAGCTTTCTTT.

J is TRBJ1-4 and V is TRBV5-4; D might be TRBD1 (6 bases). The CDR3 spans 15 residues. Germline CDR1 is SGHNT and CDR2 is YYREEE (reference sequence). Trimming removed 4 bases from V and 5 bases from J, with 15 bases in between. This CDR3 is CASSPGQPQNEKLFF. CDR3 nucleotide sequence: TGTGCCAGCAGCCCCGGACAGCCTCAGAATGAAAAACTGTTTTTT. Using reference TRBV5-4 and TRBJ1-4 for the parts outside the CDR3, the full variable domain is ETGVTQSPTHLIKTRGQQVTLRCSSQSGHNTVSWYQQALGQGPQFIFQYYREEENGRGNFPPRFSGLQFPNYSSELNVNALELDDSALYLCASSPGQPQNEKLFFGSGTQLSVL.

V and J are TRBV10-3 and TRBJ2-1; perhaps TRBD2 as D (5 bases). The V gene lost 11 bases and the J gene lost 8 bases, with 19 bases spanning the gap. The CDR3 loop spans 13 amino acids. CDR1 is ENHRY and CDR2 is SYGVKD in the germline V gene. CDR3 coding DNA: TGTGCCTCTGGGGAGCCCCCGGTCGATGAGCAGTTCTTC. Protein: CASGEPPVDEQFF.

This clone was counted only a few times. The chain recombines TRBV12-3 or TRBV12-4 with TRBJ1-2; possible D gene TRBD1, 6 bases. Trimming took off 5 bases at V and 2 bases at J, with 9 bases between the two ends. The CDR3 extends over 13 amino acids. The CDR3 nucleotides are TGTGCCAGCAGTCCCGGACAGAACTATGGCTACACCTTC. It encodes CASSPGQNYGYTF.

This clone was counted a few times. The genes are TRBV28 and TRBJ2-7, with 7 bases lining up with TRBD1. Germline V gene data show CDR1 as MDHEN and CDR2 as SYDVKM. V was pared by 6 bases and J by 2 bases, with 13 bases of the junction left unmatched. The CDR3 length is 16 residues. The CDR3 here is CASSSYRGLATYEQYF. CDR3 nucleotide sequence: TGTGCCAGCAGCTCCTACAGGGGATTAGCTACCTACGAGCAGTACTTC.

The V gene is TRBV3-1 (or the pseudogene TRBV3-2), the J gene TRBJ2-7, with 13 bases matching TRBD2. CDR1 and CDR2 from the germline V gene are LGHDT and YNNKEL (reference sequence). V dropped 1 base and J dropped 7; count of bases not matched to a gene: 7. The CDR3 extends over 16 amino acids. CDR3 DNA sequence: TGTGCCAGCAGCCAAGGGGCGGGGACTAGCGGGGTTGAGCAGTACTTC. Residues: CASSQGAGTSGVEQYF.

CDR3 loop: CASSFPGQGLRSSYEQYF. Written as DNA, the CDR3 is TGTGCCAGCAGTTTCCCGGGACAGGGACTTAGGAGCTCCTACGAGCAGTACTTC. The chain uses TRBV28 and TRBJ2-7, with TRBD1 matching 9 bases. The J segment lost 0 bases and the V segment lost 3 bases, leaving 12 bases of the junction unmatched. The germline V gene has CDR1 MDHEN and CDR2 SYDVKM. The CDR3 has 18 amino acids.

The CDR3 DNA reads TGTGCCAGTAGTTCCCTGAGCACCGGGGAGCTGTTTTTT. Amino acid sequence: CASSSLSTGELFF. This chain joins TRBV19 and TRBJ2-2, with D uncertain. Trimming left V 5 bases short and J 4 bases short, with 8 bases between. The CDR3 spans 13 residues. Germline lookup yields CDR1 LNHDA and CDR2 SQIVND (reference sequence).

The chain links TRBV5-1 to TRBJ2-1; TRBD2 aligns across 12 bases. Trimming at V came to 6 bases and at J to 6 bases, leaving 10 bases not matched to a gene. The CDR3 is 16 residues long. The germline CDR1 and CDR2 sequences are SGHRS and YFSETQ. This chain's CDR3 is CASTGPRLAGANEQFF. In DNA form, the CDR3 reads TGCGCCAGCACCGGGCCTCGACTAGCGGGGGCCAATGAGCAGTTCTTC.

The chain uses TRBV18 and TRBJ2-7, with 7 positions matching TRBD1. V was pared by 6 bases and J by 3 bases, with 5 bases of the junction left unmatched. Germline CDR1 reads KGHSH; CDR2 reads LQKENI. This CDR3 is built from 13 residues. The CDR3 region is CASSTNRGYEQYF. CDR3 bases: TGTGCCAGCTCGACTAACAGGGGCTACGAGCAGTACTTC.

This chain uses TRBV27 with TRBJ1-6, with TRBD1 matching 9 bases. CDR3 length: 14 amino acids. V was clipped by 6 bases and J by 9 bases; unmatched bases: 6. The germline V gene encodes CDR1 MNHEY and CDR2 SMNVEV (reference sequence). In DNA, the CDR3 is TGTGCCAGCAGCCGAGGGACAGGGAGTTCACCCCTCCACTTT. Encoded protein: CASSRGTGSSPLHF.

The chain combines TRBV3-1 (or the pseudogene TRBV3-2) with TRBJ1-1; 11 nucleotides line up with TRBD1. CDR3 length: 14 residues. The trim removed 7 bases at V and 5 bases at J, leaving 6 bases unmatched. Germline lookup yields CDR1 LGHDT and CDR2 YNNKEL (reference sequence). CDR3 loop: CASTPGQGETEAFF. The CDR3 DNA sequence: TGTGCCAGCACCCCGGGACAGGGGGAGACTGAAGCTTTCTTT.

The chain has TRBV4-2 and TRBJ2-7, with D possibly TRBD2 on 5 matching bases. CDR3 length equals 13 residues. Trimming shortened V by 2 bases and J by 3 bases, and 8 bases separated the two germline ends. Per the germline V gene, CDR1 is LGHNA and CDR2 is YNFKEQ. The CDR3 loop is CASSQISGYEQYF. Here the CDR3 DNA reads TGTGCCAGCAGCCAAATAAGCGGCTACGAGCAGTACTTC.

This rearrangement joins TRBV3-1 (or the pseudogene TRBV3-2) to TRBJ2-1; 7 bases are shared with TRBD1. The germline CDR1 and CDR2 sequences are LGHDT and YNNKEL (reference sequence). V was pared by 7 bases and J by 0 bases, with 3 bases of the junction left unmatched. CDR3 length: 14 amino acids. The CDR3 spells CASTDRSSYNEQFF. The CDR3 DNA reads as TGTGCCAGCACGGACAGGAGCTCCTACAATGAGCAGTTCTTC.

V gene TRBV18 combines with J gene TRBJ2-3; D possibly corresponds to TRBD1 (5 bases). CDR3 length: 15 residues. V lost 3 bases to trimming and J lost 4 bases, with 14 bases between them. CDR1 and CDR2 from the germline V gene are KGHSH and LQKENI. This CDR3 reads CASSPQGVVSDTQYF. Written as DNA, the CDR3 is TGTGCCAGCTCACCGCAAGGGGTGGTATCAGATACGCAGTATTTT.

The chain couples TRBV7-3 to TRBJ2-1, with 10 nucleotides matching TRBD2. Germline V gene lookup returns CDR1 SGHTA and CDR2 FQGTGA. Trimming cost V 4 bases and J 9 bases; bases outside gene matches: 12. CDR3 size: 16 residues. CDR3 DNA sequence: TGTGCCAGCAGCTCCGGACTAGCGGCCTGGGGGGGTGAGCAGTTCTTC. This sequence encodes CASSSGLAAWGGEQFF.